The clone carrying this T cell receptor beta chain appeared a few times. Its specificity is unknown. V was clipped by 5 bases and J by 4 bases; unmatched bases: 14. The CDR3 has 18 amino acids. Germline V lookup: CDR1 SEHNR, CDR2 FQNEAQ (reference sequence). This record comes from a study of cytomegalovirus exposure and HLA in healthy donors. Regarding the study as a whole: Highly shared variants forming one cluster were likely a sequencing artifact.

The PCR ran on 60 Vbeta and 13 Jbeta primers. The data were produced by immunoSEQ multiplex PCR, yet TCRdb's version contains in-frame clones alone and is incomplete. The sample shows a few hundred thousand clones, about 80% of them seen only once. This clonotype was sampled from a woman between 40 and 55 years old in good health and CMV-seronegative. The chain uses TRBV7-9 and TRBJ1-3, with 10 nucleotides matching TRBD1. Sequenced material: PBMCs. The CDR3 DNA reads as TGTGCCAGCAGCACAATCCGAGCCGGGACAGGGGCCGGAAACACCATATATTTT. This sequence encodes CASSTIRAGTGAGNTIYF.